The rows below give T cell receptor beta chains drawn from one sample of a study of cytomegalovirus exposure and HLA in healthy donors. Assay: immunoSEQ multiplex PCR; the TCRdb copy retains only in-frame clones and omits some. This table has some 110,000 clones, approximately 69% appearing once. The sequenced sample consisted of PBMCs. The receptor set was obtained from a man aged 25 to 40 in good health and CMV-seronegative. Each CDR3 is given with its conserved first and last residue. For some rows the clone size is stated as once, few or many, or as a class when expanded; others skip it.

abundance,v_gene,CDR3aa
-,TRBV6-1,CASSLGDRGNQPQHF
-,TRBV6-1,CASSLGGGYSYEQYF
-,TRBV19,CASSPTSGRIGYEQYF
-,TRBV18,CASSPTRGSSYNEQFF
once,TRBV7-3,CASSLGGGRARNEQFF
-,TRBV5-4,CASSLGLAGITDTQYF
once,TRBV7-8,CASSSGRDEQFF
-,TRBV7-2,CASSLQGSGYEQYF
once,TRBV6-5,CASSYQAALKGGYTF
-,TRBV19,CASSLAGGSYEQYF
-,TRBV9,CASSVANRGRTGELFF
-,TRBV7-2,CASRRQGSPGELFF
-,TRBV10-3,CAIRTGDKRHGYTF
-,TRBV30,CAWSVALYGTEAFF
few,TRBV6-4,CASSAQGGSNQPQHF
few,TRBV7-3,CASSLAGGYEQYF
few,TRBV7-6,CASSSPLDREYTGELFF
-,TRBV7-2,CASSRPPGRANTEAFF
-,TRBV6-5,CASSPGLAAYNEQFF
-,TRBV6-1,CASSEYRADYGYTF
-,TRBV7-2,CASSRQAMDNQPQHF
-,TRBV6-4,CAIPGLAPYNEQFF
few,TRBV12-5,CASGSLRPPFRGLSYEQYF
-,TRBV6-5,CASKDGQTNYGYTF
-,TRBV19,CASSDPDRGSYNEQFF
few,TRBV18,CASSSDSNYGYTF
-,TRBV14,CASSHYRGLGTEAFF
-,TRBV29-1,CSVLLRTGGVAGELFF
-,TRBV18,CASSPSGQGYSGNTIYF
-,TRBV29-1,CSVVDILGEKLFF
once,TRBV5-1,CASSLLGRTDTQYF
-,TRBV2,CASSIGQLNEKLFF
few,TRBV5-5,CASSSATLMSEAFF
-,TRBV27,CASSPLAGWGETQYF
-,TRBV10-3,CAISDLGGASEAFF
-,TRBV9,CASSVVPAGGLNGQFF
-,TRBV30,CAWSRDEYTQYF
-,TRBV27,CASRNRGLGETQYF
-,TRBV28,CASSVGLAGGSGEQFF
-,TRBV28,CASSLPVPGELFF
few,TRBV7-9,CASSLYLAGAYNEQFF
-,TRBV2,CATRDRSNSGNTIYF
-,TRBV6-1,CASSLGDKGNQPQHF
-,TRBV20-1,CSATLVDTQYF
-,TRBV4-3,CASSQHAATRDGYTF
once,TRBV10-1,CASSEFSSRRDRDYEQYF
-,TRBV5-6,CASSFGGSYEQYF
-,TRBV7-9,CASSSQSEETQYF
-,TRBV7-9,CASSPGTGIHTDTQYF
-,TRBV11-2,CASSLPSWGPNTNYGYTF
-,TRBV28,CASSWTGGRTEAFF
-,TRBV15,CATSRALTGSGELFF
few,TRBV29-1,CSVEGGLGYGYTF
few,TRBV29-1,CSVEKGQQYGYTF
-,TRBV18,CASSPRTSGAQETQYF
few,TRBV7-9,CASSSGTATTEAFF
-,TRBV29-1,CSVRTSGDYSYNEQFF
few,TRBV4-3,CASSPLIQGTEAFF
few,TRBV9,CASTGTATNTGELFF